Sequencing of this TCR beta chain was carried out in a study of cytomegalovirus exposure and HLA in healthy donors. Whole-study results and caveats: Beyond CMV serostatus, there was no information to go on about immune exposure.

Germline assignment: CDR1 MNHEY and CDR2 SMNVEV (reference sequence). Trimming pared 6 bases from V and 11 bases from J, leaving 20 bases between. The CDR3 has 13 amino acids. Nominally healthy donors were sampled, though unrecorded immune exposures were likely. As concerns this clone: No antigen is known for it.

PCR employed 60 Vbeta and 13 Jbeta primers. Profiled with immunoSEQ multiplex PCR; TCRdb holds only in-frame clones, not every one. Of about 140,000 clones in the sample, roughly 79% were seen once. Input material: PBMCs. The chain combines TRBV27 with TRBJ2-7; D may be TRBD1 (5 bases). The sequence was obtained from a woman between 40 and 50 years old in good health and CMV-seronegative. The CDR3 here is CASREEQAIREYF. The CDR3 DNA reads as TGTGCCAGCAGAGAAGAACAGGCTATTAGGGAGTACTTC.